These 18 T cell receptor beta chains were sequenced from one sample in a study of T cell clonality in common variable immunodeficiency. The repertoire was sequenced with immunoSEQ multiplex PCR; TCRdb's copy has only in-frame clones and lacks some. The sample has 30,000 to 40,000 clones, none seen only once. Sequencing used peripheral blood mononuclear cells. These receptors came from a person aged 18 to 70 in good health.

This clone appeared many times. The read gets to within 3 residues of the CDR3 end, and the germline J gene fills in the rest. V is TRBV12-3 or TRBV12-4 and J is TRBJ2-1, with TRBD2 identical over 10 bases. The CDR3 is 15 amino acids. With 4 bases clipped from V and 3 bases from J, the junction kept 3 bases outside the gene matches. The part of the CDR3 DNA that was read is TGTGCCAGCAGTTCCGGGACTAGCGACTACAATGAG. It is translated as CASSSGTSDYNE. The entire CDR3 reads CASSSGTSDYNEQFF.

In its sample, this clone was seen many times. The read finishes 3 residues shy of the CDR3 end, and the germline J gene is used to complete it. The V and J genes are TRBV9 and TRBJ2-7; 8 bases agree with TRBD2. Losses at the gene ends were 4 bases for V and 1 base for J; bases not matched to a gene: 7. Germline V gene sequence: CDR1 SGDLS, CDR2 YYNGEE. The CDR3 has 15 amino acids. Partial CDR3 DNA: TGTGCCAGCAGCCCCACTAGCGGAGTATCCTACGAG. Protein sequence: CASSPTSGVSYE. The entire CDR3 sequence reads CASSPTSGVSYEQYF.

This clone was counted between two and nine times. Read coverage stops 3 residues before the CDR3 terminus; the germline J gene supplies the remainder. The chain combines TRBV5-5 with TRBJ2-3; D remains unclear. CDR1 and CDR2 from the germline V gene are SGHKS and YYEKEE (reference sequence). CDR3 length equals 13 residues. The sequenced part of the CDR3 DNA is TGTGCCAGCAGACGGCTGGCAGGAGAGACG. Residues: CASRRLAGET. The CDR3 as a whole reads CASRRLAGETQYF.

This clone has ten or more counts. The read comes to an end 3 residues before the CDR3 does, leaving the germline J gene to fill in the end. The chain has TRBV5-1 and TRBJ2-5; 11 nucleotides match TRBD2. CDR3 length: 16 amino acids. Germline values: CDR1 SGHRS, CDR2 YFSETQ. V lost 4 bases to trimming and J lost 5 bases; unmatched junction nucleotides: 10. CDR3 loop: CASSLTLAGVGETQYF. CDR3 bases read: TGCGCCAGCAGCCTGACACTAGCGGGAGTTGGGGAGACC.

This clone was observed many times. The read ends 3 residues shy of where the CDR3 ends; the end is completed using the germline J gene. This chain uses TRBV20-1 with TRBJ2-1, with TRBD2 matching 9 bases. The V and J ends lost 6 bases and 3 bases, in that order; junction bases with no gene match: 9. The germline CDR1 and CDR2 sequences are DFQATT and SNEGSKA (reference sequence). This CDR3 is 15 amino acids long. The CDR3 reads CSALPAGGYYNEQFF. The sequenced CDR3 bases are TGCAGTGCCTTGCCAGCGGGAGGCTACTACAATGAG.

This clone occurred many times. Read data end 3 residues before the CDR3 end; the end is taken from the germline J gene. The J gene is TRBJ2-3, the V gene TRBV5-1; no clear D. The CDR3 covers 15 residues. CDR1 and CDR2 (germline): SGHRS, YFSETQ. Trimming took off 1 base at V and 2 bases at J, with 11 bases between the two ends. The CDR3 here is CASSLISTNTDTQYF. The CDR3 bases that were read are TGCGCCAGCAGCTTGATTTCGACAAACACAGATACG.

On this clone: The read ends 3 residues before the CDR3 terminus; that terminus is restored from the germline J gene. The chain has TRBV20-1 and TRBJ2-7, with a possible D match to TRBD2 (6 bases). V was shortened by 0 bases and J by 4 bases, with 10 bases between the two germline ends. The CDR3 runs to 13 residues. In germline, CDR1 is DFQATT, CDR2 SNEGSKA (reference sequence). CDR3 in amino acids: CSARDGGIYEQYF. Incomplete CDR3 DNA: TGCAGTGCTAGAGATGGGGGGATTTACGAG.

This clone has a count of ten or more. The missing CDR3 end, 3 residues past where the read stops, is filled in from the germline J gene. The chain couples TRBV6-2 or TRBV6-3 to TRBJ2-6; tentative D call: TRBD2 (7 bases). V dropped 1 base and J dropped 0 bases, with 10 bases sitting between them. Germline values: CDR1 MNHEY, CDR2 SVGEGT. This CDR3 region has 17 residues. The covered CDR3 bases are TGTGCCAGCAGTTACTGGGGGGGGCCCTCTGGGGCCAACGTC. It is translated as CASSYWGGPSGANV. The full CDR3 protein reads CASSYWGGPSGANVLTF.

Turning to this clone: The DNA ends 3 residues before the CDR3 does, and the rest of the CDR3 is filled in from the germline J gene. The chain is built from TRBV7-9 and TRBJ2-1; 7 positions agree with TRBD1. Germline V lookup: CDR1 SEHNR, CDR2 FQNEAQ (reference sequence). J gave up 3 bases and V 11 bases, and 7 bases lay outside the gene matches. The CDR3 covers 13 residues. CDR3 DNA, as far as it was read: TGTGCCGGGATTGCAGGGGGCTACAATGAG. Amino acids: CAGIAGGYNE. The full-length CDR3 reads as CAGIAGGYNEQFF.

This clone was found many times. The read comes to an end 3 residues before the CDR3 does, leaving the germline J gene to fill in the end. The chain employs TRBV18 and TRBJ2-1; possibly TRBD1 for D (6 bases). CDR1 is KGHSH and CDR2 is LQKENI in the germline V gene. CDR3 size: 18 residues. Trimming cost V 0 bases and J 6 bases, with 21 bases left between them. The CDR3 bases that were read are TGTGCCAGCTCACCACCGATCGTCCGGACAGTTCCCTCCAATGAG. This encodes CASSPPIVRTVPSNE. The CDR3 in full is CASSPPIVRTVPSNEQFF.

As for this clone: From the germline J gene comes the end of the CDR3, since the read stops 3 residues before it. The chain couples TRBV19 to TRBJ1-1; perhaps TRBD1 as D (5 bases). Germline-derived CDR1 and CDR2 are LNHDA and SQIVND (reference sequence). CDR3 length: 13 residues. V was clipped by 7 bases and J by 0 bases, with 9 bases between them. The CDR3 sequence: CASKRDLNTEAFF. The covered CDR3 bases are TGTGCCAGTAAAAGGGACTTGAACACTGAA.

This clone was observed many times. The read terminates 3 residues ahead of where the CDR3 ends, so the germline J gene completes it. This sequence joins TRBV5-1 and TRBJ1-1; D may be TRBD1 (5 bases). The CDR3 extends over 14 amino acids. Germline V CDR1 and CDR2: SGHRS, YFSETQ. Trimming pared 3 bases from V and 3 bases from J, leaving 12 bases between. The CDR3 sequence is CASSSAGGYTEAFF. The covered CDR3 bases are TGCGCCAGCAGCTCCGCGGGGGGTTACACTGAA.

This clone was seen many times. The read halts 3 residues ahead of the CDR3 end, with the missing end drawn from the germline J gene. V and J are TRBV19 and TRBJ2-7, with 9 bases matching TRBD2. V lost 4 bases and J lost 4; bases outside the gene matches: 5. The CDR3 spans 14 residues. Germline assignment: CDR1 LNHDA and CDR2 SQIVND (reference sequence). CDR3 bases read: TGTGCCAGTAGTAGGCTAGCGGGAAGATACGAG. Amino acid sequence: CASSRLAGRYE. The CDR3, in full, reads CASSRLAGRYEQYF.

This clone was counted ten times or more. The sequenced fragment ends 3 residues before the CDR3 boundary, so the rest is inferred from the germline J gene. The chain is built from TRBV19 and TRBJ2-1; TRBD2 agrees at 10 bases. The CDR3 is 15 amino acids. Germline CDR1 LNHDA, CDR2 SQIVND (reference sequence). The J segment lost 9 bases and the V segment lost 4 bases, leaving 9 bases of the junction unmatched. The part of the CDR3 DNA that was read is TGTGCCAGTAGTACTCCTCTAGCGGGAGTAACTGAG. This gives the protein CASSTPLAGVTE. The entire CDR3 reads CASSTPLAGVTEQFF.

This clone came up many times. The CDR3 end lies 3 residues beyond the end of the read and is filled in from the germline J gene. J is TRBJ1-3 and V is TRBV9, with D unresolved. V lost 0 bases, J lost 3 bases, and 13 bases lay in between. The germline gives CDR1 SGDLS, CDR2 YYNGEE. This CDR3 region has 16 residues. The CDR3 sequence: CASSVAAGGIGNTIYF. The covered CDR3 bases are TGTGCCAGCAGCGTAGCGGCAGGTGGTATTGGAAACACC.

This clone was observed a few times. Coverage ceases 3 residues before the CDR3 finishes, and the germline J gene fills in the end. The V call is TRBV18, the J call TRBJ1-2, with unresolved D. The germline gives CDR1 KGHSH, CDR2 LQKENI. The V end lost 3 bases, the J end lost 2 bases, and 13 bases lay between the germline ends. The CDR3 contains 15 residues. The CDR3 sequence: CASSPGADPNYGYTF. The sequenced CDR3 bases are TGTGCCAGCTCACCGGGCGCAGATCCCAACTATGGC.

This clone was found many times. The CDR3 end lies 3 residues beyond the end of the read and is filled in from the germline J gene. This chain uses TRBV29-1 with TRBJ2-7; D may be TRBD1 (6 bases). In germline, CDR1 is SQVTM, CDR2 ANQGSEA. There are 14 residues in the CDR3. The V end was cut by 7 bases, the J end by 1 base, with 17 bases between. The sequenced part of the CDR3 DNA is TGCAGCGCGGCCGGTGTAGGGGGATCCTACGAG. The encoded protein is CSAAGVGGSYE. The CDR3 reads in full as CSAAGVGGSYEQYF.

This clone was seen many times. Read data end 3 residues before the CDR3 end; the end is taken from the germline J gene. V is TRBV7-8 and J is TRBJ2-2, with TRBD2 identical over 7 bases. J gave up 7 bases and V 6 bases, and 14 bases lay outside the gene matches. Germline-derived CDR1 and CDR2 are SGHVS and FQNEAQ. There are 16 residues in the CDR3. The CDR3 DNA, read in part, is TGTGCCAGCAGTTTTGGGGGGGGAGGGCCAGTCGGGGAG. Its translation: CASSFGGGGPVGE. In full, the CDR3 is CASSFGGGGPVGELFF.